What follows is one T cell receptor beta chain and its context. In the authors' workflow: Estimates of nucleated cell counts were drawn from the amplification of reference gene primers. Here immunoSEQ multiplex PCR was the method, and the copy in TCRdb shows in-frame clones only, minus some. That table is the source of V, J and clone size, and D and trimming were worked out from the DNA. Of approximately 91,000 clones listed, nearly 90% were seen once; the top ten hold roughly 4.3%. This entry is derived from a study of blood T cell repertoires in COVID-19. About the research overall: In each case, the material was cDNA or gDNA derived from T cells, B-cell-depleted T cells, or PBMCs.

Trimming took 0 bases from V and 7 from J; bases not matched to a gene: 5. The CDR3 has 14 amino acids. Per germline, CDR1 SGHDT and CDR2 YYEEEE. The rearrangement joins TRBV5-6 to TRBJ1-2, with 8 bases matching TRBD1. The sample comprised peripheral blood. This clonotype was sampled from a man aged 65-85 years with acute or convalescent COVID-19. CDR3 amino acids: CASSLARGRVGYTF. DNA of the CDR3: TGTGCCAGCAGCTTGGCCAGGGGGCGGGTTGGCTACACCTTC.